These T cell receptor beta chains were read from a single sample in a study of blood T cell repertoires in COVID-19. Profiled with immunoSEQ multiplex PCR; TCRdb holds only in-frame clones, not every one. The sample holds some 74,000 clones; roughly 83% are singletons and the top ten take 35% to 50%. Input material: peripheral blood. Source of these receptors: a man at least 80 years old with acute or convalescent COVID-19. The CDR3 runs from the conserved cysteine through the conserved F or W.

j_gene	v_gene	CDR3aa
TRBJ2-5	TRBV11-2	CASSSGQGLETQYF
TRBJ2-1	TRBV24-1	CATSEKGGGSYNEQFF
TRBJ1-1	TRBV30	CALGGGAGTEAFF
TRBJ2-7	TRBV7-2	CASSFLYEQYF
TRBJ1-3	TRBV6-5	CASTTGSSGNTIYF
TRBJ1-5	TRBV28	CASSGVVGQPQHF
TRBJ1-4	TRBV7-2	CASSLVMSTDEKLFF
TRBJ2-1	TRBV19	CASSPPQDLYNEQFF
TRBJ1-1	TRBV20-1	CSASEGGGMNTEAFF
TRBJ1-4	TRBV2	CASRDRVPKDEKLFF
TRBJ1-5	TRBV4-1	CASSQSGASNQPQHF
TRBJ2-5	TRBV5-1	CASSLGQGLVETQYF
TRBJ1-2	TRBV28	CASIKETEEGTFYGYTF
TRBJ2-7	TRBV3-1/TRBV3-2	CASSQGGRAPSYEQYF
TRBJ2-2	TRBV5-1	CASSLEASGSKTYTGELFF
TRBJ1-1	TRBV18	CASSPTTGQGYTEAFF
TRBJ1-2	TRBV7-2	CASVDTGGFGYGYTF
TRBJ2-7	TRBV28	CASSLGDRFRSYEQYF
TRBJ2-3	TRBV7-2	CASRLAGATDTQYF
TRBJ1-1	TRBV19	CASSIALTGEAFF
TRBJ1-1	TRBV24-1	CATSDSGGQGQAFF
TRBJ1-2	TRBV6-5	CASSYPSQGNYGYTF
TRBJ2-5	TRBV6-2/TRBV6-3	CASSYDKRGQETQYF
TRBJ1-1	TRBV19	CATPQHPGGTGGFTEAFF
TRBJ1-5	TRBV6-2/TRBV6-3	CASSPPVQPQHF
TRBJ2-7	TRBV11-2	CASSLEPSREPYEQYF
TRBJ1-2	TRBV6-5	CASSYFGEKGYTF
TRBJ1-4	TRBV7-2	CASSQDRGNEKLFF
TRBJ2-1	TRBV6-5	CASRLAGYNEQFF
TRBJ1-5	TRBV15	CATSRAGGRSNQPQHF
TRBJ2-2	TRBV7-2	CASSFTSSNTGELFF
TRBJ1-1	TRBV6-4	CASSETENTEAFF
TRBJ1-5	TRBV18	CASQSDRGGNQPQHF
TRBJ2-2	TRBV29-1	CSVELTAGELFF
TRBJ1-5	TRBV19	CASSYARQPQHF
TRBJ1-3	TRBV6-5	CASSWGRSGNTIYF
TRBJ1-2	TRBV7-7	CASSTRDSNYGYTF
TRBJ2-1	TRBV6-2/TRBV6-3	CASSYPQPGKMSNEQFF
TRBJ1-2	TRBV19	CASSIRSYGYTF
TRBJ2-1	TRBV25-1	CASSETTGGDASGDEQFF
TRBJ2-5	TRBV12-3/TRBV12-4	CASSPSRARQYF
TRBJ2-1	TRBV28	CASSDATAGEYNEQFF
TRBJ2-2	TRBV29-1	CSARQATGELFF
TRBJ2-2	TRBV7-3	CASRTGGSNTGELFF
TRBJ1-3	TRBV6-2/TRBV6-3	CASSWDSSGNTIYF
TRBJ2-7	TRBV19	CASSIEKGVPYEQYF
TRBJ1-2	TRBV30	CAWRGAATYGYTF
TRBJ1-1	TRBV5-1	CASSFSGGGTEAFF
TRBJ2-3	TRBV2	CASSEGVLAGGPMDTQYF
TRBJ2-5	TRBV28	CASSLDWTAQETQYF
TRBJ2-3	TRBV25-1	CASSAPLGRSTDTQYF